The present entry profiles one T cell receptor (beta chain) with its context. What it binds is unknown. This sample includes further DNA sequences coding for the same CDR3. Clones were read by immunoSEQ multiplex PCR, and TCRdb kept only the in-frame ones, dropping some. The sample has roughly 250,000 clones; about 80% are singletons. This entry comes from a study of Tregs in tolerant kidney transplant recipients. Study conclusions and caveats: The small number of patients limits these findings pending further validation.

Unstimulated regulatory T cells (CD4+CD25+CD127-), CD4+CD25- non-regulatory cells, CD4 and CD8 cells were FACS-sorted from thawed PBMCs. Germline lookup yields CDR1 GTSNPN and CDR2 SVGIG (reference sequence). The V end was cut by 8 bases, the J end by 3 bases, with 8 bases between. There are 11 residues in the CDR3. This TCR derives from a human donor in good health. Sequenced sample: CD4+ T cells from blood. The rearrangement links TRBV30 to TRBJ1-3; D is ambiguous. The DNA of the CDR3 is TGTGCCATCCTCGGTGGAAACACCATATATTTT. Protein: CAILGGNTIYF.